What follows is one TCR beta chain and its context. What it binds is not known. 13 Jbeta primers and 60 Vbeta primers were used for the PCR. TCRdb keeps only in-frame clones here, not all; method: immunoSEQ multiplex PCR. Of roughly 110,000 clones listed, roughly 70% are singletons. This sample was included in a study of cytomegalovirus exposure and HLA in healthy donors. Overall study findings and caveats: When presence/absence was analysed, sequencing depth was taken to be roughly uniform across donors.

Germline loops: CDR1 SQVTM, CDR2 ANQGSEA. The CDR3 covers 13 residues. V was shortened by 5 bases and J by 3 bases, with 11 bases between the two germline ends. Sequencing used PBMCs. The origin of this receptor is a male donor in good health and CMV-seropositive. This rearrangement joins TRBV29-1 to TRBJ1-5, with TRBD1 as a possible D gene (6 bases). CDR3 in amino acids: CSVQDSPNQPQHF. In nucleotides, the CDR3 is TGCAGCGTTCAGGACAGTCCCAATCAGCCCCAGCATTTT.